This T cell receptor beta chain was identified in a study of type 1 regulatory T cells. Turning to the study itself: T-allo10 is a Tr1-enriched, alloantigen-specific CD4 T cell product made in vitro. General study points: Compared with non-Tr1 cells, Tr1 cells showed a narrower TCR repertoire.

With respect to this clonotype: Its antigen is as yet unknown.

Germline V CDR1 and CDR2: MNHEY, SMNVEV (reference sequence). The CDR3 sequence is 13 residues long. Trimming left V 4 bases short and J 5 bases short, with 12 bases between. TCRdb processed the reads anew with MiXCR; each CDR3 protein has one entry. The sample lists about 60,000 distinct CDR3 sequences, less than 70% seen once, with roughly 1.9% in the top ten. The chain is built from TRBV27 and TRBJ2-7, with D perhaps matching TRBD1 (6 bases). This TCR derives from a human donor in good health. Sequencing was carried out using cultured non-Tr1 T cells, either the whole culture or a sorted T cell fraction (not recorded which). The CDR3 nucleotides read TGTGCCAGCAGTTATCTCCAGGGGAACGAGCAGTACTTC. Translation: CASSYLQGNEQYF.